The 26 T cell receptor beta chains in this list originate from one sample, sequenced in a study of OX40 agonist ivuxolimab in advanced cancers. The repertoire was sequenced with immunoSEQ multiplex PCR; TCRdb's copy has only in-frame clones and lacks some. The sample shows under 70,000 clones, more than 90% of them seen only once. The sequencing used CD4+ or CD8+ T cells sorted from blood, collected in a trial of the OX40 agonist ivuxolimab. These receptors were taken from an adult with an advanced solid tumor such as melanoma, head and neck, liver or kidney cancer.

This clone has only a few counts. DNA of the CDR3: TGTGCCAGCAGCTTAGGGCTAGCAGACTTCCAAGAGACCCAGTACTTC. Its protein product is CASSLGLADFQETQYF. The chain links TRBV11-2 to TRBJ2-5, with D possibly TRBD2 on 5 matching bases. Germline V gives CDR1 SGHAT, CDR2 FQNNGV. The V end lost 1 base, the J end lost 1 base, and 13 bases lay between the germline ends. This CDR3 comprises 16 residues.

About this clone: Other nucleotide sequences in the sample specify the same CDR3. The genes are TRBV29-1 and TRBJ2-5; 11 positions match TRBD2. The CDR3 runs 15 residues. V lost 4 bases, J lost 7 bases, and 11 bases stayed unmatched. Per the germline V gene, CDR1 is SQVTM and CDR2 is ANQGSEA. The CDR3 DNA is TGCAGCGTTGGGGGTAGCGGGGGGGCCGAAGGGACCCAGTACTTC. Amino acid sequence: CSVGGSGGAEGTQYF.

This clone was detected once. The gene calls are TRBV7-9 and TRBJ2-1; 7 positions agree with TRBD2. Germline-derived CDR1 and CDR2 are SEHNR and FQNEAQ (reference sequence). This CDR3 comprises 15 residues. The V and J ends lost 7 bases and 6 bases, in that order; junction bases with no gene match: 12. This CDR3 is CASTPALAEVNEQFF. CDR3 nucleotide sequence: TGTGCCAGCACCCCCGCCCTAGCGGAGGTCAATGAGCAGTTCTTC.

The rearrangement joins TRBV11-2 to TRBJ2-7; 8 bases map to TRBD2. CDR1 and CDR2 from the germline V gene are SGHAT and FQNNGV. The CDR3 totals 14 residues. V was clipped by 1 base and J by 6 bases; unmatched bases: 5. CDR3 residues: CASSLAGGPREQYF. CDR3 nucleotides: TGTGCCAGCAGCTTAGCGGGAGGGCCGCGCGAGCAGTACTTC. The variable domain in full, completed from reference TRBV11-2 and TRBJ2-7, reads EAGVAQSPRYKIIEKRQSVAFWCNPISGHATLYWYQQILGQGPKLLIQFQNNGVVDDSQLPKDRFSAERLKGVDSTLKIQPAKLEDSAVYLCASSLAGGPREQYFGPGTRLTVT.

V usage is TRBV7-8 and J usage is TRBJ2-2; possible D gene TRBD1, 6 bases. The CDR3 consists of 15 residues. Germline CDR1 SGHVS, CDR2 FQNEAQ. Trimming shortened V by 2 bases and J by 5 bases, and 12 bases separated the two germline ends. The CDR3 bases are TGTGCCAGCAGCTTAAGGACAGCCGATACCGGGGAGCTGTTTTTT. This sequence encodes CASSLRTADTGELFF.

The chain recombines TRBV11-3 with TRBJ2-1; either TRBD1 or TRBD2 may fit D (5 bases each). CDR3 length: 15 residues. From germline, CDR1 is SGHNT and CDR2 YENEEA. V lost 4 bases, J lost 0 bases, and 10 bases lay in between. This CDR3 is CASSSGTISYNEQFF. CDR3 coding DNA: TGTGCCAGCAGCTCTGGGACCATCTCCTACAATGAGCAGTTCTTC.

V and J are TRBV5-1 and TRBJ1-6, with 11 bases identical to TRBD1. The germline V gene encodes CDR1 SGHRS and CDR2 YFSETQ. Trimming at V came to 0 bases and at J to 6 bases, leaving 8 bases not matched to a gene. This CDR3 has 18 amino acids. The CDR3 DNA sequence: TGCGCCAGCAGCTTGGGGACAGGGGGCCAGTTCCCTAATTCACCCCTCCACTTT. This encodes CASSLGTGGQFPNSPLHF.

The chain couples TRBV7-9 to TRBJ2-1; 8 bases map to TRBD2. Germline V CDR1 and CDR2: SEHNR, FQNEAQ (reference sequence). The J segment lost 4 bases and the V segment lost 3 bases, leaving 5 bases of the junction unmatched. This CDR3 has 15 residues. The CDR3 DNA reads TGTGCCAGCAGCTTCGCTAGCGGGTATTACAATGAGCAGTTCTTC. This codes for CASSFASGYYNEQFF.

This rearrangement joins TRBV30 to TRBJ2-5; TRBD2 matches at 8 bases. The junction had 9 bases not matched to a gene; V was cut back by 7 bases and J by 2 bases. Per the germline V gene, CDR1 is GTSNPN and CDR2 is SVGIG (reference sequence). The CDR3 is 14 amino acids. DNA for the CDR3: TGTGCCTACCATAGCGGGATGTTGCAAGAGACCCAGTACTTC. This codes for CAYHSGMLQETQYF.

As for this clone: Other DNA variants within this sample encode the same CDR3. The V and J genes are TRBV6-5 and TRBJ2-7; D gene uncertain. The CDR3 spans 13 residues. Between the trimmed V and J ends, which lost 0 bases and 0 bases, there was a span of 3 bases. Per the germline V gene, CDR1 is MNHEY and CDR2 is SVGAGI. The CDR3 DNA sequence: TGTGCCAGCAGTTACTCCAGCTCCTACGAGCAGTACTTC. Residues: CASSYSSSYEQYF.

The V call is TRBV6-6, the J call TRBJ1-4, with 11 bases aligning to TRBD1. This CDR3 has 14 residues. Per the germline V gene, CDR1 is MNHNY and CDR2 is SVGAGI (reference sequence). Trimming took 5 bases from V and 8 from J; bases not matched to a gene: 4. Here the CDR3 reads CASSNRDRGEKLFF. The CDR3, as DNA: TGTGCCAGCAGTAACCGGGACAGGGGGGAAAAACTGTTTTTT.

V usage is TRBV5-4 and J usage is TRBJ2-5; 8 bases are a match to TRBD1. The CDR3 covers 14 residues. The trim removed 2 bases at V and 5 bases at J, leaving 5 bases unmatched. The germline CDR1 and CDR2 sequences are SGHNT and YYREEE (reference sequence). Here the CDR3 DNA reads TGTGCCAGCAGCTTACCAGGGGGCCGGGAGACCCAGTACTTC. It yields the protein CASSLPGGRETQYF.

This chain connects TRBV2 to TRBJ2-1; 12 bases map to TRBD2. Per the germline V gene, CDR1 is SNHLY and CDR2 is FYNNEI. This CDR3 contains 14 residues. The V gene end was trimmed by 6 bases and the J gene end by 9 bases; junction bases not matched to a gene: 6. The CDR3: CASRETSGRSEQFF. In nucleotides, the CDR3 is TGTGCCAGCAGGGAGACTAGCGGGAGAAGTGAGCAGTTCTTC.

The chain employs TRBV5-4 and TRBJ2-7; 9 bases agree with TRBD2. The germline gives CDR1 SGHNT, CDR2 YYREEE (reference sequence). V trimming: 0 bases; J trimming: 6 bases; junction bases outside the gene matches: 1. The CDR3 is 13 amino acids. CDR3 loop: CASSLAGLAEQYF. CDR3 coding DNA: TGTGCCAGCAGCTTGGCGGGACTAGCCGAGCAGTACTTC.

The chain employs TRBV7-2 and TRBJ2-2; 11 positions match TRBD2. The CDR3 totals 18 residues. J gave up 1 base and V 4 bases, and 8 bases lay outside the gene matches. The germline CDR1 and CDR2 sequences are SGHTA and FQGNSA. The CDR3 sequence is CASSSGTSGARNTGELFF. The CDR3 DNA sequence: TGTGCCAGCAGCTCCGGGACTAGCGGAGCTCGGAACACCGGGGAGCTGTTTTTT.

The chain joins TRBV7-3 to TRBJ2-1; either TRBD1 or TRBD2 may supply D (5 bases each). V lost 5 bases and J 7 bases, leaving 18 bases between the germline ends. Germline V gives CDR1 SGHTA, CDR2 FQGTGA. This CDR3 is 15 amino acids long. As DNA, the CDR3 is TGTGCCAGCAGCCCACCCGGGACCACACAAAATGAGCAGTTCTTC. Translated, it gives CASSPPGTTQNEQFF.

The chain has TRBV6-5 and TRBJ2-7; 7 nucleotides match TRBD2. The germline CDR1 and CDR2 sequences are MNHEY and SVGAGI. CDR3 length: 13 residues. Losses at the gene ends were 8 bases for V and 2 bases for J; bases not matched to a gene: 6. CDR3 in DNA: TGTGCCAGCGCCGGGACTACCGCCTACGAGCAGTACTTC. It translates to CASAGTTAYEQYF.

Worth noting for this clone: The sample has other DNA sequences that encode this CDR3 too. The rearrangement links TRBV7-3 to TRBJ2-2; D gene ambiguous. The CDR3 consists of 13 residues. Germline CDR1 and CDR2: SGHTA and FQGTGA. V was shortened by 5 bases and J by 0 bases, with 4 bases between the two germline ends. The DNA of the CDR3 is TGTGCCAGCAGCCCTGCGAACACCGGGGAGCTGTTTTTT. Its protein product is CASSPANTGELFF.

The rearrangement joins TRBV30 to TRBJ1-4; D not resolved. Trimming shortened V by 1 base and J by 2 bases, and 5 bases separated the two germline ends. The CDR3 loop spans 13 amino acids. Germline V CDR1 and CDR2: GTSNPN, SVGIG (reference sequence). CDR3 in amino acids: CAWSGGTNEKLFF. The CDR3 DNA reads TGTGCCTGGAGTGGGGGTACTAATGAAAAACTGTTTTTT.

The gene calls are TRBV30 and TRBJ1-2; 11 bases match TRBD1. The ends lost 1 base at V and 7 bases at J; junction bases unmatched: 5. This CDR3 spans 14 amino acids. Germline loops: CDR1 GTSNPN, CDR2 SVGIG (reference sequence). The CDR3 DNA follows: TGTGCCTGGAGTGCTTGGACAGGGGGCTCTGGCTACACCTTC. Translation: CAWSAWTGGSGYTF. Variable domain in full (rest from reference TRBV30 and TRBJ1-2): SQTIHQWPATLVQPVGSPLSLECTVEGTSNPNLYWYRQAAGRGLQLLFYSVGIGQISSEVPQNLSASRPQDRQFILSSKKLLLSDSGFYLCAWSAWTGGSGYTFGSGTRLTVV.

The V call is TRBV4-1, the J call TRBJ2-1; D might be TRBD2 (6 bases). CDR1 and CDR2 (germline): MGHRA, YSYEKL. With 0 bases removed from V and 6 bases from J, the gap between germline ends came to 9 bases. This CDR3 comprises 14 residues. CDR3 coding DNA: TGCGCCAGCAGCCAAGAGTGGAGGGCCAATGAGCAGTTCTTC. It is translated as CASSQEWRANEQFF.

The genes are TRBV18 and TRBJ1-1; 7 bases agree with TRBD1. CDR1 and CDR2 from the germline V gene are KGHSH and LQKENI. CDR3 size: 17 residues. With V trimmed by 4 bases and J by 4 bases, 15 bases remained unmatched. The CDR3 reads CASSRTSRGGAGTEAFF. The DNA for the CDR3 is TGTGCCAGCTCACGTACTTCTAGAGGGGGCGCGGGCACTGAAGCTTTCTTT.

The chain recombines TRBV10-2 with TRBJ1-1; no clear D. The V and J ends lost 3 bases and 2 bases respectively, with 10 bases between them. The CDR3 is 14 residues long. CDR1 is WSHSY and CDR2 is SAAADI in the germline V gene. The CDR3 reads CASSERRVNTEAFF. In nucleotides, the CDR3 is TGCGCCAGCAGTGAAAGGAGGGTTAACACTGAAGCTTTCTTT.

This chain links TRBV4-2 with TRBJ2-3; the match to TRBD2 covers 13 bases. The junction had 11 bases not matched to a gene; V was cut back by 5 bases and J by 6 bases. The CDR3 consists of 17 residues. The germline CDR1 and CDR2 sequences are LGHNA and YNFKEQ. CDR3 amino acids: CASSLEGLAGRGDTQYF. CDR3 nucleotides: TGTGCCAGCAGCTTGGAGGGACTAGCGGGGCGAGGGGATACGCAGTATTTT.

The V gene is TRBV19, the J gene TRBJ2-2; 7 positions agree with TRBD1. After removal of 6 bases from V and 5 bases from J, the junction contained 18 bases not matched to a gene. This CDR3 contains 18 residues. CDR1 and CDR2 (germline): LNHDA, SQIVND (reference sequence). CDR3: CASRAPRGEGAGTGELFF. The DNA for the CDR3 is TGTGCCAGTAGGGCCCCCCGGGGAGAGGGGGCTGGGACCGGGGAGCTGTTTTTT.

The chain combines TRBV19 with TRBJ2-1, with 12 nucleotides matching TRBD2. Germline V gene lookup returns CDR1 LNHDA and CDR2 SQIVND (reference sequence). V was clipped by 3 bases and J by 5 bases; unmatched bases: 5. The CDR3 extends over 16 amino acids. CDR3 protein: CASSMKTSGRHNEQFF. CDR3 nucleotides: TGTGCCAGTAGTATGAAGACTAGCGGGAGACACAATGAGCAGTTCTTC.